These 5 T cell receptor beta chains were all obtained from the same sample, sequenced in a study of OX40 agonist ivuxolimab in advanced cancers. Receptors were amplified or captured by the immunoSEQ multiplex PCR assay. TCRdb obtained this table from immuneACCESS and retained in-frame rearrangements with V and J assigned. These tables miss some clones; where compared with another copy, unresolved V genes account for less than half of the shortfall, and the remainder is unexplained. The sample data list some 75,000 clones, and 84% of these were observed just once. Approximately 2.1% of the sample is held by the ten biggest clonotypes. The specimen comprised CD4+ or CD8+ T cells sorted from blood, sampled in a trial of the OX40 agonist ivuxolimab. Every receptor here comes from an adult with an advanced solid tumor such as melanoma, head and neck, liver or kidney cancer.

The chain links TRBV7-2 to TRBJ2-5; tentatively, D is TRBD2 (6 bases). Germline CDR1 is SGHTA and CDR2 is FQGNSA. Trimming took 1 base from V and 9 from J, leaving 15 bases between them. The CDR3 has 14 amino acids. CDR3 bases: TGTGCCAGCAGCTTAGATATTGGAATAGCGGCCCAGTACTTC. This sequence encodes CASSLDIGIAAQYF.

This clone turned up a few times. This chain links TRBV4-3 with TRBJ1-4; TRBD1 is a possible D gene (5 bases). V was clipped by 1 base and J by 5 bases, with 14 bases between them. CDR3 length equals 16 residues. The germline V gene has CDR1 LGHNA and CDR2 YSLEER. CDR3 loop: CASSQGVKAGNEKLFF. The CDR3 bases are TGCGCCAGCAGCCAAGGAGTCAAGGCAGGGAATGAAAAACTGTTTTTT.

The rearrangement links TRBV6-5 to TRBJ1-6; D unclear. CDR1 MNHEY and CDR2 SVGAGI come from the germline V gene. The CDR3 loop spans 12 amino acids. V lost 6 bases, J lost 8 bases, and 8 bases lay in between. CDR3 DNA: TGTGCCAGCAGACGTAGGGATTCACCCCTCCACTTT. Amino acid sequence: CASRRRDSPLHF.

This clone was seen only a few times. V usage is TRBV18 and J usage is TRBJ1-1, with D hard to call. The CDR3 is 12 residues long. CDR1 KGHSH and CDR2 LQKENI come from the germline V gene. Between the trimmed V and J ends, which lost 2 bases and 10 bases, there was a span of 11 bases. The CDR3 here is CASSPGEERAFF. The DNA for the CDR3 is TGTGCCAGCTCACCAGGGGAAGAGCGAGCTTTCTTT.

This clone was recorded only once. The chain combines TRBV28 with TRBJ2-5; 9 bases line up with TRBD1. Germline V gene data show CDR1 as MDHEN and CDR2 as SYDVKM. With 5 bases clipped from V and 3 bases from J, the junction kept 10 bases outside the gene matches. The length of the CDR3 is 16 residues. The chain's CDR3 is CASSMAGQGIKETQYF. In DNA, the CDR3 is TGTGCCAGCAGTATGGCGGGACAGGGAATTAAAGAGACCCAGTACTTC.